The sequence of this T cell receptor (beta chain) was determined in a study of T cell responses to AZD1222 COVID-19 vaccine. General observations from the study: Clonal diversity may have been underestimated in mostly white British donors. Sampling captured repertoires only after the peak T cell response. Vaccine-associated CD4 TCRs spanned spike, dominant at 160-218 and 743-854. Spike-specific TCR depth and breadth grew after two AZD1222 doses.

Profiling relied on immunoSEQ multiplex PCR, and the TCRdb table lists in-frame clones only, not all of them. The sample yields tens of thousands of clones, approximately 90% seen once. V was pared by 3 bases and J by 6 bases, with 17 bases between. Germline V lookup: CDR1 SQVTM, CDR2 ANQGSEA. This CDR3 is 14 amino acids long. This clone was seen only once. Its antigen is not known. The source material was peripheral blood, sampled on day 0 of AZD1222 vaccination. This TCR came from an adult in good health. This sequence joins TRBV29-1 and TRBJ1-2; possibly TRBD1 for D (5 bases). The CDR3 region has the DNA TGCAGCGTTGACCCCGGCCAGGGCGTGAATGGCTACACCTTC. Encoded protein: CSVDPGQGVNGYTF.